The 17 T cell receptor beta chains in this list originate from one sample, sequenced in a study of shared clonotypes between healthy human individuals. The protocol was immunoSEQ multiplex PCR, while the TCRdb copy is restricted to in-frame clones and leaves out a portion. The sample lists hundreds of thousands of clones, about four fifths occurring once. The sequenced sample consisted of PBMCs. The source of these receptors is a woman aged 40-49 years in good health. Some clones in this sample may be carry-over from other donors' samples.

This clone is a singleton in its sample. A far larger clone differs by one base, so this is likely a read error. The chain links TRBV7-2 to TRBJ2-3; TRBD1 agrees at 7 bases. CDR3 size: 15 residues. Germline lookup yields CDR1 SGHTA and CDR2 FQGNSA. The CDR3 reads CAGSYGTASTDTQYF. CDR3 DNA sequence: TGTGCCGGCAGCTACGGGACAGCGAGCACAGATACGCAGTATTTT.

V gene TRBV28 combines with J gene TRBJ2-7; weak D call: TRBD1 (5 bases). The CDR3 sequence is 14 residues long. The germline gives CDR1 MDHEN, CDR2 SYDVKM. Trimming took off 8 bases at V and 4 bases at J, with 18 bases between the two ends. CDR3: CASYTVGRAYEQYF. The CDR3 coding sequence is TGTGCCAGCTATACCGTGGGCAGGGCTTACGAGCAGTACTTC. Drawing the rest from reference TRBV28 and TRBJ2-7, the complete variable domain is DVKVTQSSRYLVKRTGEKVFLECVQDMDHENMFWYRQDPGLGLRLIYFSYDVKMKEKGDIPEGYSVSREKKERFSLILESASTNQTSMYLCASYTVGRAYEQYFGPGTRLTVT.

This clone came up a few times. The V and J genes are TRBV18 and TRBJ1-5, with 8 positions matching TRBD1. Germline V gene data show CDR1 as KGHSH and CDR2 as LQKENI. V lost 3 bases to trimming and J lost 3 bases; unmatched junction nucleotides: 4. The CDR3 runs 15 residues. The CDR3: CASSPLTGVNQPQHF. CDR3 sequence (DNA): TGTGCCAGCTCACCGTTGACAGGGGTCAATCAGCCCCAGCATTTT. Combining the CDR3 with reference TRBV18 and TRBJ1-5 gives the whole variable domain NAGVMQNPRHLVRRRGQEARLRCSPMKGHSHVYWYRQLPEEGLKFMVYLQKENIIDESGMPKERFSAEFPKEGPSILRIQQVVRGDSAAYFCASSPLTGVNQPQHFGDGTRLSIL.

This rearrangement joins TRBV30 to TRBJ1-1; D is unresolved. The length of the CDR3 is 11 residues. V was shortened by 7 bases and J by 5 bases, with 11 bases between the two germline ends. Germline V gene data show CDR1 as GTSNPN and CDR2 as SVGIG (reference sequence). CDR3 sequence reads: CASNEGTEAFF. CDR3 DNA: TGTGCCTCAAATGAAGGGACTGAAGCTTTCTTT.

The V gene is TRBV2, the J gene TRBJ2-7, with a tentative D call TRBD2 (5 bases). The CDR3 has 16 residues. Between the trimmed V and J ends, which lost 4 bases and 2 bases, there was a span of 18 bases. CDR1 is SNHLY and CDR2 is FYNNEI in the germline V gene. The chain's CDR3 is CASSGVSLAVAYEQYF. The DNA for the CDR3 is TGTGCCAGCAGTGGAGTTAGTCTAGCTGTAGCCTACGAGCAGTACTTC. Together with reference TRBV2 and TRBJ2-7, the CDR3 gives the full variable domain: EPEVTQTPSHQVTQMGQEVILRCVPISNHLYFYWYRQILGQKVEFLVSFYNNEISEKSEIFDDQFSVERPDGSNFTLKIRSTKLEDSAMYFCASSGVSLAVAYEQYFGPGTRLTVT.

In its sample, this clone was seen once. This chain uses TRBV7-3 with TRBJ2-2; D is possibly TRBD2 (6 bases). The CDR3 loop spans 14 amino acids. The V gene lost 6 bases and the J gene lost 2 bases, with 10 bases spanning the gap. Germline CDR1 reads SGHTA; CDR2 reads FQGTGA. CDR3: CASREGPNTGELFF. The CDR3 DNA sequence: TGTGCCAGCAGGGAGGGACCTAACACCGGGGAGCTGTTTTTT.

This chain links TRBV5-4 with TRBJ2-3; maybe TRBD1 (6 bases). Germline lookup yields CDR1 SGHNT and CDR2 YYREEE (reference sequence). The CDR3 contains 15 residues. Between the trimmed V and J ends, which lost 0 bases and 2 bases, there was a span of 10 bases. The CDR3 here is CASSLGQAITDTQYF. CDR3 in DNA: TGTGCCAGCAGCTTGGGACAGGCGATCACAGATACGCAGTATTTT.

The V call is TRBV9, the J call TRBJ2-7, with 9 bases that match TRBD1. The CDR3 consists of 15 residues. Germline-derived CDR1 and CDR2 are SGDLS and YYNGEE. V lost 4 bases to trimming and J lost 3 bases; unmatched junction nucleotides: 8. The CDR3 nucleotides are TGTGCCAGCAGCCTCCAGACAGGGGGAATCTACGAGCAGTACTTC. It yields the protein CASSLQTGGIYEQYF.

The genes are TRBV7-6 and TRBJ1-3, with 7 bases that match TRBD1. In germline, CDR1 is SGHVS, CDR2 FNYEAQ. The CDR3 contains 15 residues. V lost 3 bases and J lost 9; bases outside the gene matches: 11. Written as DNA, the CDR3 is TGTGCCAGCAGCTTCGAAGGACAGGCCGTGGGCACCATATATTTT. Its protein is CASSFEGQAVGTIYF.

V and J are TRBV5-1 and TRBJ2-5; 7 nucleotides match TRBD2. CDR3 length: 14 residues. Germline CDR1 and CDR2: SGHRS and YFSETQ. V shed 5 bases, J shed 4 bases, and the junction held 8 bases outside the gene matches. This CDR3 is CASREATSLETQYF. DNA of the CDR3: TGCGCCAGCAGGGAAGCGACTAGCTTAGAGACCCAGTACTTC.

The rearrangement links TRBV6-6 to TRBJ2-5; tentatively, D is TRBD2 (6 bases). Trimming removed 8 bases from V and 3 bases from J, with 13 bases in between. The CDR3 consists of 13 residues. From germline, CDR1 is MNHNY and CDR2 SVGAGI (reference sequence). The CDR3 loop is CASRRGGEETQYF. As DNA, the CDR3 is TGTGCCAGCCGGAGGGGAGGAGAAGAGACCCAGTACTTC.

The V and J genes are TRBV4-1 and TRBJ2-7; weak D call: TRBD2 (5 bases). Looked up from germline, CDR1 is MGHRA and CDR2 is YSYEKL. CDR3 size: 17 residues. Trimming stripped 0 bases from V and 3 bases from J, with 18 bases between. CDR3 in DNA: TGCGCCAGCAGCCAAGATCAAAATCCCGGAGGTAGCTACGAGCAGTACTTC. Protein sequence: CASSQDQNPGGSYEQYF.

The DNA for the CDR3 is TGTGCCAGCAGCCTAGACAGGGGTCAGAGTGAAAAACTGTTTTTT. The encoded protein is CASSLDRGQSEKLFF. V usage is TRBV5-4 and J usage is TRBJ1-4; TRBD1 aligns across 8 bases. J gave up 7 bases and V 4 bases, and 9 bases lay outside the gene matches. The CDR3 has 15 residues. The V gene's germline CDR1 is SGHNT and CDR2 YYREEE (reference sequence).

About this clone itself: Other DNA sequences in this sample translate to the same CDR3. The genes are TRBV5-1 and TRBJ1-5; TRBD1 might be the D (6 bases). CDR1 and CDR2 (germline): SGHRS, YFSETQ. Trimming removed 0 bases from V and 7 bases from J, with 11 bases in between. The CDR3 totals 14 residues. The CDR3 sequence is CASSLGQGTQPQHF. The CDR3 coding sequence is TGCGCCAGCAGCTTGGGGCAGGGGACCCAGCCCCAGCATTTT.

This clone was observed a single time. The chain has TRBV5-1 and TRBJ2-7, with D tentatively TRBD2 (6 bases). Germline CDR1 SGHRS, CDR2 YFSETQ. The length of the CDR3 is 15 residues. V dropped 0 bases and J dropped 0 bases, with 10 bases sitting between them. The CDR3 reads CASSLVLADSYEQYF. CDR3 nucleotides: TGCGCCAGCAGCTTGGTACTAGCCGACTCCTACGAGCAGTACTTC.

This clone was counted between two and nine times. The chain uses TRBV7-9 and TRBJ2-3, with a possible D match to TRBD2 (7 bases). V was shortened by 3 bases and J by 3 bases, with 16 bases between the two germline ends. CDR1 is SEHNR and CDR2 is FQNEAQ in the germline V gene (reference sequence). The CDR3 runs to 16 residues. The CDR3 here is CASSLGGLAGTDTQYF. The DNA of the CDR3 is TGTGCCAGCAGCTTGGGGGGGCTAGCCGGAACAGATACGCAGTATTTT.

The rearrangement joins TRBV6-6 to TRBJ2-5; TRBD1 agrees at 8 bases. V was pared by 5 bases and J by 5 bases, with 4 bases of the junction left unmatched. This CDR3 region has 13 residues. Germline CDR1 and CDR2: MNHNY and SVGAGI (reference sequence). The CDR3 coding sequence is TGTGCCAGCAGTGACACAGGGGGGGAGACCCAGTACTTC. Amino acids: CASSDTGGETQYF.